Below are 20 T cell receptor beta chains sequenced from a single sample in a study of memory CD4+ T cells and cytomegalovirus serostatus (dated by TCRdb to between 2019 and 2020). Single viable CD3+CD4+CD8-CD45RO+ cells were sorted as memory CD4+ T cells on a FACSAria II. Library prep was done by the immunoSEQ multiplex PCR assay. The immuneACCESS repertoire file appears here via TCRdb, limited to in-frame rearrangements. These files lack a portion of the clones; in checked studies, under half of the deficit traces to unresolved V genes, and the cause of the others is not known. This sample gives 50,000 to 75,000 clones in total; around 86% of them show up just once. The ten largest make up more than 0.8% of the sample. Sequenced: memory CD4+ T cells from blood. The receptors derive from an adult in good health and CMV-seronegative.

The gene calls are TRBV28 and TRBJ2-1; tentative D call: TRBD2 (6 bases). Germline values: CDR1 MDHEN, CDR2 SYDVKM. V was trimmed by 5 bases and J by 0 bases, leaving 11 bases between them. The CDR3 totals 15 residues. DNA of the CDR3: TGTGCCAGCAGTCCAGGACTAACCTCCTACAATGAGCAGTTCTTC. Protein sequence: CASSPGLTSYNEQFF.

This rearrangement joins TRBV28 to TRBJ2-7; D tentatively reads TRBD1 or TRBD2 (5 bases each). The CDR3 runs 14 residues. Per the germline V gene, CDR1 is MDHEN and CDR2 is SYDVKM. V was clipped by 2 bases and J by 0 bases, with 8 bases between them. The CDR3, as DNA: TGTGCCAGCAGTTTAGGGGGTGTCTCCTACGAGCAGTACTTC. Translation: CASSLGGVSYEQYF.

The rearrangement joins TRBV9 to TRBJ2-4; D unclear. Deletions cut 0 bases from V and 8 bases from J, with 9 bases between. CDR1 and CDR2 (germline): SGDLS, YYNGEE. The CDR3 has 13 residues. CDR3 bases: TGTGCCAGCAGCGTAGTCAAGATACACATTCAGTACTTC. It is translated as CASSVVKIHIQYF.

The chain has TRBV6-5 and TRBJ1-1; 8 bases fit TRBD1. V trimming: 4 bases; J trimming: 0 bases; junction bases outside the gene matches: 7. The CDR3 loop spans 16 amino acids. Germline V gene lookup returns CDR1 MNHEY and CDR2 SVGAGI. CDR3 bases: TGTGCCAGCAGTTCCCGACAGGGGACTCTGAACACTGAAGCTTTCTTT. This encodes CASSSRQGTLNTEAFF.

The CDR3 is CASSARSTEAFF. DNA for the CDR3: TGTGCCAGCAGTGCCAGATCCACTGAAGCTTTCTTT. The chain has TRBV28 and TRBJ1-1; D gene unclear. Germline V gives CDR1 MDHEN, CDR2 SYDVKM. With 5 bases removed from V and 4 bases from J, the gap between germline ends came to 8 bases. This CDR3 contains 12 residues.

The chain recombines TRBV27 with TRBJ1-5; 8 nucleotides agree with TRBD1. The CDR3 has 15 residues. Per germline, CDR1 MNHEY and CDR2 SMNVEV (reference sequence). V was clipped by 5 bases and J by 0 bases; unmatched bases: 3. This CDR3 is CASSPQGVSNQPQHF. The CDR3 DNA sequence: TGTGCCAGCAGTCCACAGGGGGTTAGCAATCAGCCCCAGCATTTT.

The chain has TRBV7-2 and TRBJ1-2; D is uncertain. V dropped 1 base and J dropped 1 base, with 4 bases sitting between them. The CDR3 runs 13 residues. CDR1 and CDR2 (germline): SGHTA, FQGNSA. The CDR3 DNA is TGTGCCAGCAGCTTAGACAGTAACTATGGCTACACCTTC. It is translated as CASSLDSNYGYTF.

This chain's CDR3 is CASSPGRLAYNEQFF. In DNA, the CDR3 is TGCGCCAGCAGCCCCGGCCGACTAGCCTACAATGAGCAGTTCTTC. V gene TRBV5-1 combines with J gene TRBJ2-1; D might be TRBD2 (6 bases). V lost 4 bases to trimming and J lost 2 bases, with 13 bases between them. Germline CDR1 SGHRS, CDR2 YFSETQ. CDR3 length: 15 residues. Together with reference TRBV5-1 and TRBJ2-1, the CDR3 gives the full variable domain: KAGVTQTPRYLIKTRGQQVTLSCSPISGHRSVSWYQQTPGQGLQFLFEYFSETQRNKGNFPGRFSGRQFSNSRSEMNVSTLELGDSALYLCASSPGRLAYNEQFFGPGTRLTVL.

The CDR3 coding sequence is TGCGCCAGCAGCTTAGGAGACCCTGGGGCCAACGTCCTGACTTTC. Translated, it gives CASSLGDPGANVLTF. The rearrangement links TRBV5-1 to TRBJ2-6; D is uncertain. V lost 2 bases and J lost 2, with 8 bases in between. Per germline, CDR1 SGHRS and CDR2 YFSETQ. CDR3 size: 15 residues.

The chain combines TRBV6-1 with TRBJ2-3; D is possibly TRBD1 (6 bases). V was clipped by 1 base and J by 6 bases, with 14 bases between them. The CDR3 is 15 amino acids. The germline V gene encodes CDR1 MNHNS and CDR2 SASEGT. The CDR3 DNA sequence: TGTGCCAGCAGTGAAGGCTGGGGGCTAACGGATACGCAGTATTTT. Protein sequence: CASSEGWGLTDTQYF.

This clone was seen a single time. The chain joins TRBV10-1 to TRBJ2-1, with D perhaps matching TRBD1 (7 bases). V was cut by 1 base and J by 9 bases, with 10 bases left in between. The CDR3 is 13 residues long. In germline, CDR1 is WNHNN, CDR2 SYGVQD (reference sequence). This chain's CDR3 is CASSEWQGGEQFF. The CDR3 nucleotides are TGCGCCAGCAGTGAGTGGCAGGGGGGTGAGCAGTTCTTC.

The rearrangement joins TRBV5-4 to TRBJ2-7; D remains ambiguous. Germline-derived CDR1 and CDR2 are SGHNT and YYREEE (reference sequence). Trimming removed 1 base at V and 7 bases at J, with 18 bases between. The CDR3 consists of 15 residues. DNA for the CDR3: TGTGCCAGCAGCTTGCCCACTGGGGTGTTGGGTGAGCAGTACTTC. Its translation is CASSLPTGVLGEQYF.

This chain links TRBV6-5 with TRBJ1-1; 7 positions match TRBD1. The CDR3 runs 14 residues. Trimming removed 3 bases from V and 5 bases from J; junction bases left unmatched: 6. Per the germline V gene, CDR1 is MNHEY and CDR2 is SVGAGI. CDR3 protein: CASSYSPGQTEAFF. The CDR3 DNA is TGTGCCAGCAGTTATTCCCCGGGACAGACTGAAGCTTTCTTT.

The CDR3 region has the DNA TGTGCCAGCAGCTCCGACCGACAGGGAGTAGCTTTCTTT. Its protein is CASSSDRQGVAFF. The chain uses TRBV7-3 and TRBJ1-1, with 7 bases lining up with TRBD1. The CDR3 is made up of 13 amino acids. With V trimmed by 4 bases and J by 10 bases, 9 bases remained unmatched. CDR1 and CDR2 from the germline V gene are SGHTA and FQGTGA. The full variable domain, in which reference TRBV7-3 and TRBJ1-1 provide the parts outside the CDR3, is GAGVSQTPSNKVTEKGKYVELRCDPISGHTALYWYRQSLGQGPEFLIYFQGTGAADDSGLPNDRFFAVRPEGSVSTLKIQRTERGDSAVYLCASSSDRQGVAFFGQGTRLTVV.

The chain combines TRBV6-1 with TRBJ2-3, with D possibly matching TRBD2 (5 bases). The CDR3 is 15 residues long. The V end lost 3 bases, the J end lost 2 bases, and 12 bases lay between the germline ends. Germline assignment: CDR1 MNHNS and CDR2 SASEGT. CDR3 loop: CASSDRSGDTDTQYF. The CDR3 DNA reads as TGTGCCAGCAGTGATAGATCCGGGGACACAGATACGCAGTATTTT.

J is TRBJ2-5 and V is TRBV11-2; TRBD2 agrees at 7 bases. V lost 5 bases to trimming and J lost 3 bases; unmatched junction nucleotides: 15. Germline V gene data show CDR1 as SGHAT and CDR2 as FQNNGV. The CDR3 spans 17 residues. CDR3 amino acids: CASSPRLGNGGKETQYF. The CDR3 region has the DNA TGTGCCAGCAGCCCCAGACTAGGGAACGGGGGGAAAGAGACCCAGTACTTC.

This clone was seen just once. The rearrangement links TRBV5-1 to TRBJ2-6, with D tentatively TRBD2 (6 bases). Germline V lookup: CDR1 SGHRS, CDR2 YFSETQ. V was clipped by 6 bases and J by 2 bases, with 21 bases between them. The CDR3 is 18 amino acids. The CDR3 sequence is CASTTTPSRGTGANVLTF. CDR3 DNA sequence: TGCGCCAGCACCACTACCCCCTCGCGGGGAACTGGGGCCAACGTCCTGACTTTC.

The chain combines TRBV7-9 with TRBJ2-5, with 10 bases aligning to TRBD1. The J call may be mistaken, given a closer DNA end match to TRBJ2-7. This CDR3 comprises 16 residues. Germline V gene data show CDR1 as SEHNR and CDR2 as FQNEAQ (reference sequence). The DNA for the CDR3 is TGTGCCAGCAGCCGAATTAAGGGGACAGGGGACTACGAGCAGTACTTC. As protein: CASSRIKGTGDYEQYF.

The CDR3 sequence: CASSQGTGSLYGYTF. CDR3 DNA sequence: TGTGCCAGCTCACAGGGGACAGGGTCTCTCTATGGCTACACCTTC. V and J are TRBV18 and TRBJ1-2, with 9 bases matching TRBD1. The junction had 7 bases not matched to a gene; V was cut back by 4 bases and J by 4 bases. This CDR3 contains 15 residues. Germline V gives CDR1 KGHSH, CDR2 LQKENI.

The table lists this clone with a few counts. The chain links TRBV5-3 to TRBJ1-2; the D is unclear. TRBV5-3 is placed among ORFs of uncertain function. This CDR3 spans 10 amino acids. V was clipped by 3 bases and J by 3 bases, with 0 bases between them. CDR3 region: CARSYYGYTF. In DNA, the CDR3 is TGTGCCAGAAGCTACTATGGCTACACCTTC.